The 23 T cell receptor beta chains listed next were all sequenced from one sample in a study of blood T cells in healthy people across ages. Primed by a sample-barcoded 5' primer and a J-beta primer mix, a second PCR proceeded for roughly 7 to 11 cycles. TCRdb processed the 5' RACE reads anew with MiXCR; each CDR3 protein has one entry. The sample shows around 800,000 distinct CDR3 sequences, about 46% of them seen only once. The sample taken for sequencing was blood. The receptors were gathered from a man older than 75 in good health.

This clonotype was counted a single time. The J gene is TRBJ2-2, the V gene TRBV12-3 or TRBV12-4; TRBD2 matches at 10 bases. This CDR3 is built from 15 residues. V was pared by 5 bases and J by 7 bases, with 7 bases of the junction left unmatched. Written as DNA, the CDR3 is TGTGCCAGCAGTCAAAAGCGGGAGGGCCTCGGGGAGCTGTTTTTT. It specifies CASSQKREGLGELFF.

The CDR3 bases are TGTGCCAGCAGCTCCAAACCCCGGGGGACTAGGAACACCGGGGAGCTGTTTTTT. Its protein is CASSSKPRGTRNTGELFF. This sequence joins TRBV9 and TRBJ2-2; TRBD2 agrees at 8 bases. CDR1 is SGDLS, CDR2 YYNGEE, per germline. This CDR3 is 18 amino acids long. Germline trimming cut 4 bases from V and 1 base from J; bases unmatched to any gene: 12.

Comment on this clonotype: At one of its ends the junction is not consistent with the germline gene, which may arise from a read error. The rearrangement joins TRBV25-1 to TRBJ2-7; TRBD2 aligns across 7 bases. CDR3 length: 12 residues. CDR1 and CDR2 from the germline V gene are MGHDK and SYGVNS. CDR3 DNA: TGTGCCAGCAGGGGGGGGTCCTACGAGCGGTACTTC. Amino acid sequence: CASRGGSYERYF.

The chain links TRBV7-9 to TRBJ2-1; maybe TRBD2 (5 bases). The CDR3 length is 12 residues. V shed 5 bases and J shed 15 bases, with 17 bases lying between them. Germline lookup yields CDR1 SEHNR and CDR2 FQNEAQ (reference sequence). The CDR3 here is CASSPTGESPFF. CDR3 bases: TGTGCCAGCAGCCCAACCGGGGAGTCGCCGTTCTTC.

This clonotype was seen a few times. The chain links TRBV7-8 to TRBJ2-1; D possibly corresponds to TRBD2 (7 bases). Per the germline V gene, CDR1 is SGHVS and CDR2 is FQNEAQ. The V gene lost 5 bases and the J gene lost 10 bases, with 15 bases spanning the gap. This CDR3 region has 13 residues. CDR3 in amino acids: CASSPGGLTEQFF. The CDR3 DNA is TGTGCCAGCAGCCCCGGGGGGCTCACAGAGCAGTTCTTC. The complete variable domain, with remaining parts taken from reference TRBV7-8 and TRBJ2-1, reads GAGVSQSPRYKVAKRGQDVALRCDPISGHVSLFWYQQALGQGPEFLTYFQNEAQLDKSGLPSDRFFAERPEGSVSTLKIQRTQQEDSAVYLCASSPGGLTEQFFGPGTRLTVL.

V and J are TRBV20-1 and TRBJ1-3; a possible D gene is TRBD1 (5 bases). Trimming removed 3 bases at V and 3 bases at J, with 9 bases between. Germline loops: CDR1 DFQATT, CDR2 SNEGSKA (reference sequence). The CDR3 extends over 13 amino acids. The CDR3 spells CSASGGGGNTIYF. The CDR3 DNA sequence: TGCAGTGCTAGCGGGGGTGGTGGAAACACCATATATTTT.

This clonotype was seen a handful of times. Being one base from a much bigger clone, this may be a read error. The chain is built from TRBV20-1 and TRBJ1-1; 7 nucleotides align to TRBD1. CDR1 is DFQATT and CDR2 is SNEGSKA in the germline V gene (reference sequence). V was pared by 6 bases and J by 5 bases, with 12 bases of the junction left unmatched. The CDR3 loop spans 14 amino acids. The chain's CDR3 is CSALRWTGRTEAFF. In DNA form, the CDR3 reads TGCAGTGCCCTCAGATGGACAGGAAGAACTGAAGCTTTCTTT.

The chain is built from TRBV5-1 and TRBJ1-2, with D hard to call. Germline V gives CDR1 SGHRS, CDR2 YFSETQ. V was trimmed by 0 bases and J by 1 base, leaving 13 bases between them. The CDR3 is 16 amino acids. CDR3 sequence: CASSLGSRILNYGYTF. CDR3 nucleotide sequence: TGCGCCAGCAGCTTGGGGTCCAGGATACTTAACTATGGCTACACCTTC. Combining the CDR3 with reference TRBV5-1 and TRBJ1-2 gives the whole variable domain KAGVTQTPRYLIKTRGQQVTLSCSPISGHRSVSWYQQTPGQGLQFLFEYFSETQRNKGNFPGRFSGRQFSNSRSEMNVSTLELGDSALYLCASSLGSRILNYGYTFGSGTRLTVV.

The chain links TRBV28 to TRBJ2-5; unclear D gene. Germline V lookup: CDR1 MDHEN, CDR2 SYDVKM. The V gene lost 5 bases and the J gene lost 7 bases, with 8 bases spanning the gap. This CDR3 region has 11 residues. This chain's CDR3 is CASSLRATQYF. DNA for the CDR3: TGTGCCAGCAGTCTCCGGGCGACCCAGTACTTC. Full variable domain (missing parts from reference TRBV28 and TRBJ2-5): DVKVTQSSRYLVKRTGEKVFLECVQDMDHENMFWYRQDPGLGLRLIYFSYDVKMKEKGDIPEGYSVSREKKERFSLILESASTNQTSMYLCASSLRATQYFGPGTRLLVL.

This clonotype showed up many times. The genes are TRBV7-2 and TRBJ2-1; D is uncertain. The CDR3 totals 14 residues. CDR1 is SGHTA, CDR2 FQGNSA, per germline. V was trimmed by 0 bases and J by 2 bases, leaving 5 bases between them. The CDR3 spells CASSLALAYNEQFF. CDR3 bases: TGTGCCAGCAGCTTAGCGCTAGCCTACAATGAGCAGTTCTTC.

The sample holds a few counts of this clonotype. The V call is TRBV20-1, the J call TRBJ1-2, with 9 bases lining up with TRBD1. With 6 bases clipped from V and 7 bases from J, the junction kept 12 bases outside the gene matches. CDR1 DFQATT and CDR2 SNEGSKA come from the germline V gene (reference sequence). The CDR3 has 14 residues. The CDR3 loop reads CSAPRGGDRAGYTF. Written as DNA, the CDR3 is TGCAGTGCGCCTCGCGGGGGGGACAGGGCTGGCTACACCTTC.

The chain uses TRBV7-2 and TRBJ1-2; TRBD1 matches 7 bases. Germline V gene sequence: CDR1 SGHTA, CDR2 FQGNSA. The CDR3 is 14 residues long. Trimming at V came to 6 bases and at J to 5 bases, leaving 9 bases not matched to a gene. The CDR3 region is CASSLGGDSYGYTF. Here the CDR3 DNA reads TGTGCCAGCAGTTTGGGAGGGGACAGTTATGGCTACACCTTC.

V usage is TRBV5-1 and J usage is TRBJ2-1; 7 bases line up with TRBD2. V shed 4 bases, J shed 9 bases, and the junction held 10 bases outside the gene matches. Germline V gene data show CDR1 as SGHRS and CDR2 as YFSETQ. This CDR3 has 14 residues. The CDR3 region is CASSPTPTSAEQFF. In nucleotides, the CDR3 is TGCGCCAGCAGCCCAACTCCAACTAGCGCTGAGCAGTTCTTC. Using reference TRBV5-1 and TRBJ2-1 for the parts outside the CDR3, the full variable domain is KAGVTQTPRYLIKTRGQQVTLSCSPISGHRSVSWYQQTPGQGLQFLFEYFSETQRNKGNFPGRFSGRQFSNSRSEMNVSTLELGDSALYLCASSPTPTSAEQFFGPGTRLTVL.

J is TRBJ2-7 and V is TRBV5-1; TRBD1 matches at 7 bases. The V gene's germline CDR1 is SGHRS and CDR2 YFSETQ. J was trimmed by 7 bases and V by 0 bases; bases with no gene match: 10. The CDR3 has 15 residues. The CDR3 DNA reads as TGCGCCAGCAGCTTGGAACAGGGGTTCGTGGGTGAGCAGTACTTC. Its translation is CASSLEQGFVGEQYF.

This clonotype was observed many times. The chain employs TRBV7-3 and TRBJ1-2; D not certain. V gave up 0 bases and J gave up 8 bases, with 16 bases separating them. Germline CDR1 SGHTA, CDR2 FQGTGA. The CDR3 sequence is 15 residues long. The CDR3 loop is CASSLTGSDGIGYTF. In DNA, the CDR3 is TGTGCCAGCAGCTTAACAGGCTCGGACGGCATAGGCTACACCTTC. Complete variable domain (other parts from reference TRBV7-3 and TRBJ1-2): GAGVSQTPSNKVTEKGKYVELRCDPISGHTALYWYRQSLGQGPEFLIYFQGTGAADDSGLPNDRFFAVRPEGSVSTLKIQRTERGDSAVYLCASSLTGSDGIGYTFGSGTRLTVV.

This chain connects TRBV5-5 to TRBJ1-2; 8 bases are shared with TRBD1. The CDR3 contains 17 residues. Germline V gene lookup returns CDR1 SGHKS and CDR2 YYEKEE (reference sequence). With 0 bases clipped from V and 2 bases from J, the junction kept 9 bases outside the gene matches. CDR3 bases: TGTGCCAGCAGCTTGGCCGGGACAGGTCTCGACAACTATGGCTACACCTTC. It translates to CASSLAGTGLDNYGYTF.

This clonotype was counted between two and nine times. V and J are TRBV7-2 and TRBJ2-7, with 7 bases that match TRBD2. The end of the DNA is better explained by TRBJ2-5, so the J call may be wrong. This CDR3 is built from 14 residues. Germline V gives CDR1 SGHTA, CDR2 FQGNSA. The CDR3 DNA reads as TGTGCCAGCAGCAAAGGACTAGATCGGGAGACCCAGTACTTC. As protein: CASSKGLDRETQYF.

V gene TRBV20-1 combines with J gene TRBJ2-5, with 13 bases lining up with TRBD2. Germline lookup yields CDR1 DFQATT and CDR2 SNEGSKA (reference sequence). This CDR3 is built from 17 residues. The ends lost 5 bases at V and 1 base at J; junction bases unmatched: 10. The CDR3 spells CSAHPPTSGRPQETQYF. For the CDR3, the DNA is TGCAGTGCTCACCCCCCGACTAGCGGGAGGCCCCAAGAGACCCAGTACTTC.

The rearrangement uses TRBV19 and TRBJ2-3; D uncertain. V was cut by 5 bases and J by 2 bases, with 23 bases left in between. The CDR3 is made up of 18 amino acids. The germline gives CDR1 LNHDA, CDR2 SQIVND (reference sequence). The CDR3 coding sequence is TGTGCCAGTAGTCGCACAGCTCTGGGCCCAATTTCCACAGATACGCAGTATTTT. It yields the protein CASSRTALGPISTDTQYF.

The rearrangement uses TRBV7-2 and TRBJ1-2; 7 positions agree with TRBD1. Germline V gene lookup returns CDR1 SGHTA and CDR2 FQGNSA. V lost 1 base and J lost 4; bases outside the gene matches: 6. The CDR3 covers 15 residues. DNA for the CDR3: TGTGCCAGCAGCTTAGTCGGTGCAGGGGGCTATGGCTACACCTTC. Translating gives CASSLVGAGGYGYTF. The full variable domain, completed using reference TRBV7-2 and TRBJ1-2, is GAGVSQSPSNKVTEKGKDVELRCDPISGHTALYWYRQSLGQGLEFLIYFQGNSAPDKSGLPSDRFSAERTGGSVSTLTIQRTQQEDSAVYLCASSLVGAGGYGYTFGSGTRLTVV.

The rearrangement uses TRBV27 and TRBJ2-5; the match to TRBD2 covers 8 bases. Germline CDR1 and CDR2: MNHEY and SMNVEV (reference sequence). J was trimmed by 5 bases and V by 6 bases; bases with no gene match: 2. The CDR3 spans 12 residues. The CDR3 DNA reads TGTGCCAGCAGAGAGCGGGGGGAGACCCAGTACTTC. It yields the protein CASRERGETQYF.

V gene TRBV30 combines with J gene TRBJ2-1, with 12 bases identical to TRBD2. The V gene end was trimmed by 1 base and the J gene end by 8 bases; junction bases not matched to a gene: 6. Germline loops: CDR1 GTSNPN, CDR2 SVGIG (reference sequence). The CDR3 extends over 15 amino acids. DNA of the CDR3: TGTGCCTGGAGTGAACAGACTAGCGGGAGTTATGAGCAGTTCTTC. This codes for CAWSEQTSGSYEQFF.

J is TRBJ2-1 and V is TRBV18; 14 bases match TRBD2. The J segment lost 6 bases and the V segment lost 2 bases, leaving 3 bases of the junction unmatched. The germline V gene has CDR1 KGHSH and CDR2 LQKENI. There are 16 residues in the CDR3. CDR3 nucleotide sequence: TGTGCCAGCTCACCAAGGACTAGCGGGAGGTGCAATGAGCAGTTCTTC. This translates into CASSPRTSGRCNEQFF.